This T cell receptor beta chain was sequenced for a study of blood T cell repertoires in COVID-19. For the study at large: Spain, Italy and the United States supplied samples that represented acute and convalescent COVID-19. From T cells, B-cell-depleted T cells, or PBMCs came the material, which was cDNA or gDNA.

The V gene end was trimmed by 1 base and the J gene end by 4 bases; junction bases not matched to a gene: 6. The CDR3 length is 15 residues. CDR1 and CDR2 (germline): MNHNS, SASEGT. Source study methods: Reference gene primer amplification gave nucleated cell count estimates. Assay: immunoSEQ multiplex PCR; the TCRdb copy retains only in-frame clones and omits some. The V and J calls and clone size were taken over from that table, and D and trimming were inferred from the DNA. The sample consists of 40,000 to 65,000 clones, 65% to 80% of them appearing once. The sequence derives from a human donor with active or convalescent COVID-19. The donor label of this sample is uncertain. This chain joins TRBV6-1 and TRBJ2-7; 8 bases are a match to TRBD1. The specimen was peripheral blood. For the CDR3, the DNA is TGTGCCAGCAGTGAAGGACAGGGGTGGTTATACGAGCAGTACTTC. The encoded protein is CASSEGQGWLYEQYF.